This T cell receptor (beta chain) originates from a study of CXCR3-negative and CXCR3-positive naive CD8 T cells. Study conclusions and caveats: Naive CXCR3-positive cells had TRB CDR3s more hydrophobic than those of CXCR3-negative naive cells. Memory CD8+ cells showed much lower diversity, while both naive subsets displayed comparably high diversity. The TRBV-TRBJ usage of naive CXCR3-negative and CXCR3-positive cells was similar, but that of memory cells differed.

Of note for this clonotype: Antigen unknown.

Among CD8+ T cells, naive ones were CD45RO-CCR7+CD27+CD95-. Germline CDR1 reads LGHNA; CDR2 reads YSLEER. The CDR3 loop spans 15 amino acids. The study made its TRB cDNA libraries by 5' RACE, adding UMI labels. No DNA is given; TCRdb re-called the 5' RACE reads and lists each CDR3 protein once. The data show some 130,000 distinct CDR3 sequences, and the top ten clones hold 0.59%. Sequencing was done on a sample of naive CXCR3+ CD8+ T cells from blood. As to subset: CD45RO-CCR7+CD27+CD95- naive CD8+ T cells expressing CXCR3 (TNR3+). The chain links TRBV4-3 to TRBJ2-1; lacking DNA, the TRBD2 call made by TCRdb goes unchecked. The source is a human donor in good health. Some clones in this sample may be carry-over from other donors' samples. The CDR3 sequence: CASSQAKRAYNEQFF.